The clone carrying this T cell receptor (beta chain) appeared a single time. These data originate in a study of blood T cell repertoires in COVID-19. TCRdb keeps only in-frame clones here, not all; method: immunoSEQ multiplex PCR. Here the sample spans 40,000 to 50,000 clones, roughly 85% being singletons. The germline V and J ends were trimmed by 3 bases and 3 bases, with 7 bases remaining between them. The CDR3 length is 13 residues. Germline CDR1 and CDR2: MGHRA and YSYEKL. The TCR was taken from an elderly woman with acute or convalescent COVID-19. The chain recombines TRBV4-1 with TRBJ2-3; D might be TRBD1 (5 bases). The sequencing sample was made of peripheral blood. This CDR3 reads CASSHQGTDTQYF. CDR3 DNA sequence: TGCGCCAGCAGCCATCAGGGAACAGATACGCAGTATTTT.